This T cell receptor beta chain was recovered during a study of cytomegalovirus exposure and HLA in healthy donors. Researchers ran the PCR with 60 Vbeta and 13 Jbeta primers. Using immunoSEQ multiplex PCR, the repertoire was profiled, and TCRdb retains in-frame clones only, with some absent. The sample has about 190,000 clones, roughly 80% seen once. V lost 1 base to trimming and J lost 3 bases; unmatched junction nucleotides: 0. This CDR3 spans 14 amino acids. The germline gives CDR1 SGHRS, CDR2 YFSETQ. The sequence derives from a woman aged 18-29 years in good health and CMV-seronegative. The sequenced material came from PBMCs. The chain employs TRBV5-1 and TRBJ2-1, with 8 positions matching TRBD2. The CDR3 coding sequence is TGCGCCAGCAGCTTGACTAGCGGCTACAATGAGCAGTTCTTC. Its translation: CASSLTSGYNEQFF.